This T cell receptor (beta chain) comes out of a study of blood T cell repertoires in COVID-19. A few counts support this clone. The germline CDR1 and CDR2 sequences are MNHEY and SVGAGI. V was shortened by 4 bases and J by 5 bases, with 8 bases between the two germline ends. The length of the CDR3 is 13 residues. Repertoires were generated with immunoSEQ multiplex PCR, while TCRdb's copy carries only in-frame clones and drops some. The repertoire holds 200,000 to 250,000 clones, with approximately 85% as singletons. The origin of this receptor is a woman at least 80 years old with COVID-19, enrolled during active disease. The chain has TRBV6-5 and TRBJ2-2, with D unresolved. The sequencing input was peripheral blood. In DNA, the CDR3 is TGTGCCAGCAGTTTTTCTCCTACCGGGGAGCTGTTTTTT. Amino acid sequence: CASSFSPTGELFF.